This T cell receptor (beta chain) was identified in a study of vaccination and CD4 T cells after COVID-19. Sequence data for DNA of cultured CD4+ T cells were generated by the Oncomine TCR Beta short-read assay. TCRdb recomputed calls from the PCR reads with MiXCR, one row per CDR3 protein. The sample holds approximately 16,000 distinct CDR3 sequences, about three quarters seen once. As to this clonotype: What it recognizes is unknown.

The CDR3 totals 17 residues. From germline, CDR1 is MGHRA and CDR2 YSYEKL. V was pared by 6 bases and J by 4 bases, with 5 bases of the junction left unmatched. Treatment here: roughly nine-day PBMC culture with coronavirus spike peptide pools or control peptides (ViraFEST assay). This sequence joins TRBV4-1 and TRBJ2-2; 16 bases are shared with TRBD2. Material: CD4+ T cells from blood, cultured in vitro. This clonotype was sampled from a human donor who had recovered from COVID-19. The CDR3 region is CASRGLAGGTITGELFF. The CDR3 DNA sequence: TGCGCCAGCAGGGGACTAGCGGGGGGGACAATCACCGGGGAGCTGTTTTTT.